The 26 T cell receptor beta chains below come from one sample, sequenced in a study of blood T cell repertoires in COVID-19. Assay: immunoSEQ multiplex PCR; the TCRdb copy retains only in-frame clones and omits some. The sample carries more than 200,000 clones, more than 85% recorded once. The sample comprised peripheral blood. The source of these receptors is a middle-aged man with acute or convalescent COVID-19.

V and J are TRBV7-2 and TRBJ2-1, with TRBD2 matching over 9 bases. J was trimmed by 9 bases and V by 3 bases; bases with no gene match: 9. The CDR3 is 15 residues long. The germline gives CDR1 SGHTA, CDR2 FQGNSA. The CDR3 region is CASSFYPGLAFEQFF. The CDR3 nucleotides are TGTGCCAGCAGCTTCTATCCGGGACTAGCTTTTGAGCAGTTCTTC.

V is TRBV6-5 and J is TRBJ2-7; TRBD1 matches at 11 bases. This CDR3 is 15 amino acids long. The V and J ends lost 5 bases and 4 bases, in that order; junction bases with no gene match: 7. The V gene's germline CDR1 is MNHEY and CDR2 SVGAGI. CDR3 sequence reads: CASSHGQGARYEQYF. The CDR3, as DNA: TGTGCCAGCAGTCATGGACAGGGGGCGAGGTACGAGCAGTACTTC.

This sequence joins TRBV25-1 and TRBJ1-2, with a tentative D call TRBD1 (5 bases). V gave up 4 bases and J gave up 0 bases, with 12 bases separating them. The CDR3 is 15 residues long. Germline CDR1 MGHDK, CDR2 SYGVNS. As DNA, the CDR3 is TGTGCCAGCAGTGGCCTCGACAGAGCTAACTATGGCTACACCTTC. Its protein is CASSGLDRANYGYTF.

V usage is TRBV29-1 and J usage is TRBJ2-3; no definite D call. CDR1 and CDR2 (germline): SQVTM, ANQGSEA. V dropped 5 bases and J dropped 2 bases, with 8 bases sitting between them. The CDR3 sequence is 12 residues long. CDR3 protein: CSVLQITDTQYF. As DNA, the CDR3 is TGCAGCGTTTTACAGATCACAGATACGCAGTATTTT.

This clone occurred once. V gene TRBV13 combines with J gene TRBJ2-1; 11 bases are a match to TRBD2. This CDR3 spans 14 amino acids. V was pared by 5 bases and J by 8 bases, with 5 bases of the junction left unmatched. CDR1 and CDR2 (germline): PRHDT, FYEKMQ (reference sequence). The CDR3: CASSTPGLADEQFF. Written as DNA, the CDR3 is TGTGCCAGCAGCACTCCGGGACTAGCGGATGAGCAGTTCTTC.

This rearrangement joins TRBV30 to TRBJ1-1, with 9 bases matching TRBD1. Trimming at V came to 2 bases and at J to 6 bases, leaving 13 bases not matched to a gene. This CDR3 is built from 16 residues. Looked up from germline, CDR1 is GTSNPN and CDR2 is SVGIG (reference sequence). CDR3 region: CAWSLGGTGPKAEAFF. The CDR3 DNA reads as TGTGCCTGGAGTTTGGGGGGGACAGGGCCGAAGGCTGAAGCTTTCTTT.

The rearrangement links TRBV4-1 to TRBJ1-6; 8 bases align to TRBD1. J lost 4 bases, V lost 0 bases, and 11 bases had no gene match. This CDR3 comprises 19 residues. Germline lookup yields CDR1 MGHRA and CDR2 YSYEKL. Written as DNA, the CDR3 is TGCGCCAGCAGCCAAGATCCCCACTCCGGGACAGGTTATAATTCACCCCTCCACTTT. As protein: CASSQDPHSGTGYNSPLHF.

The V gene is TRBV19, the J gene TRBJ2-7; 11 bases agree with TRBD2. The V segment lost 4 bases and the J segment 2 bases; nucleotides outside the gene matches: 1. CDR3 size: 14 residues. The germline gives CDR1 LNHDA, CDR2 SQIVND (reference sequence). DNA for the CDR3: TGTGCCAGTAGTACGACTAGCGGGGCCTACGAGCAGTACTTC. Translating it yields CASSTTSGAYEQYF.

This chain links TRBV29-1 with TRBJ2-5; TRBD1 aligns across 8 bases. Germline V gene sequence: CDR1 SQVTM, CDR2 ANQGSEA. The V and J ends lost 7 bases and 3 bases, in that order; junction bases with no gene match: 10. The length of the CDR3 is 14 residues. This chain's CDR3 is CSGLGQANEETQYF. In DNA form, the CDR3 reads TGCAGCGGCCTGGGACAGGCCAACGAAGAGACCCAGTACTTC.

The chain links TRBV4-1 to TRBJ2-5, with D possibly matching TRBD1 (5 bases). V was cut by 1 base and J by 5 bases, with 14 bases left in between. Per the germline V gene, CDR1 is MGHRA and CDR2 is YSYEKL. This CDR3 is built from 15 residues. The CDR3 DNA sequence: TGCGCCAGCAGCCAAGCGGACACAGTCGGGGAGACCCAGTACTTC. The encoded protein is CASSQADTVGETQYF.

The chain combines TRBV28 with TRBJ2-7; D gene ambiguous. The CDR3 consists of 12 residues. Germline V gene sequence: CDR1 MDHEN, CDR2 SYDVKM. Trimming shortened V by 2 bases and J by 7 bases, and 9 bases separated the two germline ends. CDR3 bases: TGTGCCAGCAGTTTAAGGCGGAATGAGCAGTACTTC. This encodes CASSLRRNEQYF.

This clone occurred a few times. This chain uses TRBV20-1 with TRBJ2-1; D call uncertain. This CDR3 has 11 amino acids. Germline-derived CDR1 and CDR2 are DFQATT and SNEGSKA (reference sequence). The ends were cut back, 7 bases at V and 8 bases at J, with 12 bases in the middle. CDR3 DNA: TGCAGTGTCGTGTTGGGCGATGAGCAGTTCTTC. It specifies CSVVLGDEQFF.

On this clone itself: The same CDR3 can be traced to other DNA sequences in this sample. The chain uses TRBV6-5 and TRBJ1-5; no firm D call. Trimming took 5 bases from V and 4 from J, leaving 12 bases between them. CDR3 size: 14 residues. Germline lookup yields CDR1 MNHEY and CDR2 SVGAGI. DNA for the CDR3: TGTGCCAGCAGTCGCGATTCGATAAATCAGCCCCAGCATTTT. This encodes CASSRDSINQPQHF.

The rearrangement links TRBV27 to TRBJ2-2, with TRBD1 matching over 7 bases. The germline CDR1 and CDR2 sequences are MNHEY and SMNVEV (reference sequence). V shed 8 bases and J 6 bases; nucleotides not matched to a gene: 9. There are 14 residues in the CDR3. The CDR3 DNA sequence: TGTGCCAGCCAAGTTGAGCAGGGGGCCGGGGAGCTGTTTTTT. This codes for CASQVEQGAGELFF.

This chain connects TRBV11-2 to TRBJ2-1; D gene ambiguous. Germline CDR1 is SGHAT and CDR2 is FQNNGV. The CDR3 is made up of 14 amino acids. With 2 bases removed from V and 6 bases from J, the gap between germline ends came to 11 bases. This CDR3 is CASSLSIRVNEQFF. CDR3 nucleotide sequence: TGTGCCAGCAGCTTAAGTATACGGGTCAATGAGCAGTTCTTC. Supplemented by reference TRBV11-2 and TRBJ2-1, the full variable domain reads EAGVAQSPRYKIIEKRQSVAFWCNPISGHATLYWYQQILGQGPKLLIQFQNNGVVDDSQLPKDRFSAERLKGVDSTLKIQPAKLEDSAVYLCASSLSIRVNEQFFGPGTRLTVL.

The chain carries TRBV9 and TRBJ2-1; D perhaps matches TRBD2 (6 bases). Trimming shortened V by 6 bases and J by 3 bases, and 16 bases separated the two germline ends. Germline CDR1 is SGDLS and CDR2 is YYNGEE. The CDR3 contains 15 residues. The DNA for the CDR3 is TGTGCCAGCAATCCGGGGGACGGAGACTACAATGAGCAGTTCTTC. It yields the protein CASNPGDGDYNEQFF.

V and J are TRBV7-6 and TRBJ2-5; the match to TRBD2 covers 7 bases. V was pared by 2 bases and J by 1 base, with 7 bases of the junction left unmatched. The CDR3 has 16 amino acids. Germline CDR1 SGHVS, CDR2 FNYEAQ. CDR3 coding DNA: TGTGCCAGCAGCTTACCCCCAGCTAGCGGCCAAGAGACCCAGTACTTC. Protein product: CASSLPPASGQETQYF.

This clone came up a few times. The rearrangement links TRBV6-4 to TRBJ2-1; 7 nucleotides align to TRBD2. The CDR3 consists of 14 residues. V was clipped by 4 bases and J by 15 bases; unmatched bases: 15. The germline CDR1 and CDR2 sequences are MRHNA and SNTAGT. The CDR3 reads CASSASRGVAGMFF. In DNA form, the CDR3 reads TGTGCCAGCAGTGCCTCGCGGGGAGTAGCGGGTATGTTCTTC.

V gene TRBV4-1 combines with J gene TRBJ2-7; D perhaps matches TRBD2 (5 bases). The CDR3 consists of 14 residues. The ends were cut back, 0 bases at V and 1 base at J, with 7 bases in the middle. CDR1 is MGHRA, CDR2 YSYEKL, per germline. In nucleotides, the CDR3 is TGCGCCAGCAGCCAAGAACTAGTTTCCTACGAGCAGTACTTC. Its protein product is CASSQELVSYEQYF.

The chain combines TRBV5-4 with TRBJ2-1; D gene uncertain. The CDR3 is 15 amino acids. The germline V gene has CDR1 SGHNT and CDR2 YYREEE (reference sequence). The germline V and J ends were trimmed by 4 bases and 2 bases, with 13 bases remaining between them. CDR3 DNA sequence: TGTGCCAGCAGCCGAGCCTCCCAAACCTACAATGAGCAGTTCTTC. Its protein is CASSRASQTYNEQFF.

The rearrangement uses TRBV24-1 and TRBJ2-2; 11 bases line up with TRBD1. Germline values: CDR1 KGHDR, CDR2 SFDVKD. This CDR3 has 17 residues. V was pared by 4 bases and J by 4 bases, with 7 bases of the junction left unmatched. The CDR3 loop is CATSDAMGTGGTGELFF. CDR3 DNA: TGTGCCACCAGTGACGCAATGGGGACAGGGGGCACCGGGGAGCTGTTTTTT.

In nucleotides, the CDR3 is TGTGCCAGCACCCCCGGGACAGGGGTCTACGAGCAGTACTTC. Encoded protein: CASTPGTGVYEQYF. This sequence joins TRBV27 and TRBJ2-7; 10 nucleotides align to TRBD1. This CDR3 spans 14 amino acids. Trimming took 7 bases from V and 3 from J; bases not matched to a gene: 6. CDR1 and CDR2 (germline): MNHEY, SMNVEV (reference sequence).

The chain has TRBV28 and TRBJ2-2, with 7 bases identical to TRBD1. This CDR3 region has 16 residues. The V gene's germline CDR1 is MDHEN and CDR2 SYDVKM. After removal of 2 bases from V and 2 bases from J, the junction contained 5 bases not matched to a gene. CDR3 DNA: TGTGCCAGCAGTTTACAGACAGGGCTTAACACCGGGGAGCTGTTTTTT. It translates to CASSLQTGLNTGELFF.

The V gene is TRBV5-6, the J gene TRBJ1-2, with 7 bases matching TRBD1. Germline trimming cut 4 bases from V and 4 bases from J; bases unmatched to any gene: 10. CDR3 length equals 15 residues. Germline V lookup: CDR1 SGHDT, CDR2 YYEEEE. The CDR3 DNA is TGTGCCAGCAGCACCGGGGCCAGGGGGAGCTATGGCTACACCTTC. This codes for CASSTGARGSYGYTF.

V and J are TRBV7-8 and TRBJ2-7; the D gene is possibly TRBD2 (5 bases). Trimming shortened V by 1 base and J by 4 bases, and 14 bases separated the two germline ends. The length of the CDR3 is 15 residues. Germline values: CDR1 SGHVS, CDR2 FQNEAQ. The CDR3 here is CASSLGGLVKYEQYF. The CDR3 region has the DNA TGTGCCAGCAGCTTAGGCGGGCTAGTGAAATACGAGCAGTACTTC.

This rearrangement joins TRBV7-3 to TRBJ2-2, with 7 positions matching TRBD2. The germline V gene encodes CDR1 SGHTA and CDR2 FQGTGA. CDR3 length: 15 residues. Trimming took 5 bases from V and 4 from J; bases not matched to a gene: 7. The CDR3 reads CASSPGGPSTGELFF. In DNA form, the CDR3 reads TGTGCCAGCAGCCCGGGAGGCCCGAGCACCGGGGAGCTGTTTTTT.